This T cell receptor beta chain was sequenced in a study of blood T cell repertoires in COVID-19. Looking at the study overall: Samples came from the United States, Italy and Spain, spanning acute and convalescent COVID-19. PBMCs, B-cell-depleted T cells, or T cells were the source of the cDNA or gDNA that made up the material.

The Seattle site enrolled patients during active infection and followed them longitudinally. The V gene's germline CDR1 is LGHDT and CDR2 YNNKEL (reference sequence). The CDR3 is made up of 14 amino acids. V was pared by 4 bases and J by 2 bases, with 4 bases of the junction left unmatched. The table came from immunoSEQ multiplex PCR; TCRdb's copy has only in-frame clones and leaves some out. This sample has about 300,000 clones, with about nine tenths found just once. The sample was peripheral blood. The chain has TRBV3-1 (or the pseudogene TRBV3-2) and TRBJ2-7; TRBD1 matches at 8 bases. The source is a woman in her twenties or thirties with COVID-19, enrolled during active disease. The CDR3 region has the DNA TGTGCCAGCAGCCGGACAGGGTATCCCTACGAGCAGTACGTC. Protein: CASSRTGYPYEQYV.